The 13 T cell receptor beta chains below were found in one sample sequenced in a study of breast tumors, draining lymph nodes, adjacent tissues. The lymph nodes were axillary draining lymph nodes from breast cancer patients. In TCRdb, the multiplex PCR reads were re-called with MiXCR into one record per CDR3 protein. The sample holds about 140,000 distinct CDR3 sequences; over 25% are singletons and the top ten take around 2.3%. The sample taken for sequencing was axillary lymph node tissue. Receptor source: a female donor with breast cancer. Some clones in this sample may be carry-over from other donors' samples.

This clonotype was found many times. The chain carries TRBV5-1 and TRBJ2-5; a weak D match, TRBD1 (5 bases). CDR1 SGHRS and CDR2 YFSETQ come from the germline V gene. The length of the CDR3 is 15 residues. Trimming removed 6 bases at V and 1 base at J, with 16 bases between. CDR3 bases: TGCGCCAGCACCAGGGCCCACAACCTCCAAGAGACCCAGTACTTC. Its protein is CASTRAHNLQETQYF.

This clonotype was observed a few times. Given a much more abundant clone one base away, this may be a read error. The CDR3 sequence is CTSSPGQGRSGELFF. For the CDR3, the DNA is TGTACCAGCAGCCCGGGACAGGGTCGGTCCGGGGAGCTGTTTTTT. V and J are TRBV2 and TRBJ2-2; 9 nucleotides align to TRBD1. Germline CDR1 reads SNHLY; CDR2 reads FYNNEI. This CDR3 is 15 amino acids long.

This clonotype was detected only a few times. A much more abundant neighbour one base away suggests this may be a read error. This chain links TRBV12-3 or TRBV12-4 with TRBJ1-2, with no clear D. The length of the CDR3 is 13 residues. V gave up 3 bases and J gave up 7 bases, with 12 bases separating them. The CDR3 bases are TGTGCCAGCAGTTTCTTTACCGGTGGTGGCTACACCTTC. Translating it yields CASSFFTGGGYTF.

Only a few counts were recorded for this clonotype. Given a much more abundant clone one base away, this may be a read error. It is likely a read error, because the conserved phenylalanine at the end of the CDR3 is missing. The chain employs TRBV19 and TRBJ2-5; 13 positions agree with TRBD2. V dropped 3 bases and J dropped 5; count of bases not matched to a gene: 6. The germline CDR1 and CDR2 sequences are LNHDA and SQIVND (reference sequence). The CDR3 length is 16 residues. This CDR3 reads CASSIGLAGDFETQYS. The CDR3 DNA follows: TGTGCCAGTAGTATTGGACTAGCGGGGGACTTTGAGACCCAGTACTCC.

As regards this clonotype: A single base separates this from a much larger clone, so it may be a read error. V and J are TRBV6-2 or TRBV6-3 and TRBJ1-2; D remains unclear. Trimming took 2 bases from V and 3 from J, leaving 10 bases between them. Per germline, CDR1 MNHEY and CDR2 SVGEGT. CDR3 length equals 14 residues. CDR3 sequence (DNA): TGTGCCAGCAGTTACATAGGGAGCGACTATGGCTACACCTTC. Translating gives CASSYIGSDYGYTF.

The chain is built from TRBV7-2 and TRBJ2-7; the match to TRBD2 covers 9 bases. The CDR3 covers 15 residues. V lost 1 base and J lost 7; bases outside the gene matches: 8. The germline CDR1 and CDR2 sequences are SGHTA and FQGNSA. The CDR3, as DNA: TGTGCCAGCAGCTTAGAGCGGGGGGTCTACAATGAGCAGTACGTC. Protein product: CASSLERGVYNEQYV.

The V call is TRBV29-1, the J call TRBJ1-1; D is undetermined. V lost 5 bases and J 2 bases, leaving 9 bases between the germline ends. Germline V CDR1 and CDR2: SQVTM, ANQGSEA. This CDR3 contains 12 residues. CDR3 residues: CSVNSLNTEAFF. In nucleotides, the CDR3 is TGCAGCGTTAATTCTCTCAACACTGAAGCTTTCTTT. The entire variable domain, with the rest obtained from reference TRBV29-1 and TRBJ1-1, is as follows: SAVISQKPSRDICQRGTSLTIQCQVDSQVTMMFWYRQQPGQSLTLIATANQGSEATYESGFVIDKFPISRPNLTFSTLTVSNMSPEDSSIYLCSVNSLNTEAFFGQGTRLTVV.

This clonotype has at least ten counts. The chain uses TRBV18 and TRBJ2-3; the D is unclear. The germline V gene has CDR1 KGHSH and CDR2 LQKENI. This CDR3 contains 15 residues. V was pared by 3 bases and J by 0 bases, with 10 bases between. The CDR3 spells CASSPWTSSTDTQYF. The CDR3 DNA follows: TGTGCCAGCTCACCTTGGACGTCGAGCACAGATACGCAGTATTTT. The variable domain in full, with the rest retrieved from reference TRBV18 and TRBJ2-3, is NAGVMQNPRHLVRRRGQEARLRCSPMKGHSHVYWYRQLPEEGLKFMVYLQKENIIDESGMPKERFSAEFPKEGPSILRIQQVVRGDSAAYFCASSPWTSSTDTQYFGPGTRLTVL.

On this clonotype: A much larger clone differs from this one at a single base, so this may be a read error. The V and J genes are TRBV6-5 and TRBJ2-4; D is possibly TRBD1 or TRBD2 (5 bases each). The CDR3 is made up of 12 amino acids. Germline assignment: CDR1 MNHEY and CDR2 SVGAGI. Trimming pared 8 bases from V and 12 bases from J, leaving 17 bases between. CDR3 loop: CASETLRGHQYF. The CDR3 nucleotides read TGTGCCAGCGAGACCCTACGGGGCCATCAGTACTTC.

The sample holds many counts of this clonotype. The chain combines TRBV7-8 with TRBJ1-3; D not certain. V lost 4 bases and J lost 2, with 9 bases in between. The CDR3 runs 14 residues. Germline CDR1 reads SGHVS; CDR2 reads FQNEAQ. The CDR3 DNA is TGTGCCAGCAGCTGGAGCTCTACTGGAAACACCATATATTTT. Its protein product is CASSWSSTGNTIYF.

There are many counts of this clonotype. For the CDR3, the DNA is TGTGCCAGCAGTGGCCGGGGGGGCCCAGATACGCAGTATTTT. Its protein product is CASSGRGGPDTQYF. The chain has TRBV6-6 and TRBJ2-3; 8 bases line up with TRBD2. This CDR3 comprises 14 residues. Unmatched junction bases numbered 5, after V lost 5 bases and J lost 4 bases. CDR1 is MNHNY, CDR2 SVGAGI, per germline (reference sequence).

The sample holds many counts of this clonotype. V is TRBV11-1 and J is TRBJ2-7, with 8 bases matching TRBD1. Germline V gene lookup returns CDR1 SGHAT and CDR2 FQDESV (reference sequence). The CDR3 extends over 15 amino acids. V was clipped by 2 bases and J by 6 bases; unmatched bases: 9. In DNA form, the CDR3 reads TGTGCCAGCAGCTTAAGAGGGACAGGATACGGCGAGCAGTACTTC. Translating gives CASSLRGTGYGEQYF.

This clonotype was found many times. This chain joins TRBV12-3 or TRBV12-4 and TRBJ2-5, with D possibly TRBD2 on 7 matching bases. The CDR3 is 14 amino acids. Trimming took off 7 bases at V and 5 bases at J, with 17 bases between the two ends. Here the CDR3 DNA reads TGTGCCAGCACCCTACGCGGGGGCGGTGAGACCCAGTACTTC. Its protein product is CASTLRGGGETQYF.